This T cell receptor (beta chain) was identified during a study of cytomegalovirus exposure and HLA in healthy donors. Study-wide results and limits: Most TCRs appeared rarely, but some public TCRs recurred in many donors.

Primers for the PCR totalled 60 Vbeta and 13 Jbeta. This table comes from immunoSEQ multiplex PCR, and its TCRdb copy is limited to in-frame clones, with some not included. The table records approximately 150,000 clones, about 74% of them present only once. On this clone itself: Its antigen is unknown.

CDR1 and CDR2 (germline): GTSNPN, SVGIG (reference sequence). The CDR3 extends over 14 amino acids. V was clipped by 1 base and J by 11 bases; unmatched bases: 12. The sequence derives from a male donor in good health and CMV-seronegative. The specimen sequenced was PBMCs. The chain carries TRBV30 and TRBJ1-1; 8 bases fit TRBD1. CDR3 sequence: CAWSGDRPNLGAFF. As DNA, the CDR3 is TGTGCCTGGAGTGGGGACAGGCCGAACCTTGGCGCTTTCTTT.